These T cell receptor beta chains were read from a single sample in a study of graft-versus-host responses after intestinal transplantation. Here immunoSEQ multiplex PCR was the method, and the copy in TCRdb shows in-frame clones only, minus some. This table holds some 93,000 clones, around 90% found once. These receptors' targets are unknown. The specimen was unstimulated CD8+ T cells sorted from spleen or lymph node cells, collected before intestinal transplant. The receptors shown here come from a human donor who received an intestinal transplant. Each CDR3 is given with its conserved first and last residue. The listing skips clone size in some rows; elsewhere it reads once, few, many or a size class.

J | V | size | CDR3
TRBJ1-1 | TRBV7-2 | - | CASSRDEIGNTEAFF
TRBJ2-3 | TRBV4-2 | - | CASSQTGRDTQYF
TRBJ2-5 | TRBV19 | - | CASSNIGTQYF
TRBJ1-5 | TRBV4-1 | - | CASSHLGGSNQPQHF
TRBJ2-3 | TRBV4-2 | - | CASSQAGRGTDTQYF
TRBJ1-1 | TRBV6-1 | - | CASRVGQSNTEAFF
TRBJ2-1 | TRBV5-1 | once | CASSIAGGPGNEQFF
TRBJ2-3 | TRBV27 | - | CASSPEGTPSTDTQYF
TRBJ2-7 | TRBV2 | - | CASSEDRGLYEQYF
TRBJ1-5 | TRBV4-1 | - | CASSQYQGENQPQHF
TRBJ2-7 | TRBV7-9 | - | CASSPTLAATYEQYF